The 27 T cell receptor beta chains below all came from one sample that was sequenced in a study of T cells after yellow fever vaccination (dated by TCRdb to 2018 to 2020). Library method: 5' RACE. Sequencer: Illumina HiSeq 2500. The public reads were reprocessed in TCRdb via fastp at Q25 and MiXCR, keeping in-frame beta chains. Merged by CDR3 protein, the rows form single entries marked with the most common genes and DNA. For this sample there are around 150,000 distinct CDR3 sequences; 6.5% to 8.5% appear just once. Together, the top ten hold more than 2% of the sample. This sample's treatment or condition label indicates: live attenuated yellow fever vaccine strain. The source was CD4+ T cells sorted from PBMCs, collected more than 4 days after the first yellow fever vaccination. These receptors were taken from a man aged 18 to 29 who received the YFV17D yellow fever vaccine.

The CDR3 DNA reads TGTGCCAGCAGCCCCCGGCGGGGGGACAATGAGCAGTTCTTC. Protein sequence: CASSPRRGDNEQFF. The chain uses TRBV7-9 and TRBJ2-1; 8 positions agree with TRBD2. Germline-derived CDR1 and CDR2 are SEHNR and FQNEAQ (reference sequence). Unmatched junction bases numbered 5, after V lost 5 bases and J lost 5 bases. This CDR3 spans 14 amino acids.

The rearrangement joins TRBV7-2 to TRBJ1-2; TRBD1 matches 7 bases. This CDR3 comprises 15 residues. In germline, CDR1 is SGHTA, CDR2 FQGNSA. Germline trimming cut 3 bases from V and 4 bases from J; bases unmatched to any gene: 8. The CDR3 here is CASSFWTQGTYGYTF. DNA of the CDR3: TGTGCCAGCAGCTTTTGGACACAGGGGACCTATGGCTACACCTTC.

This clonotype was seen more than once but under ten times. CDR3 amino acids: CASSPRPGGNTQYF. CDR3 DNA: TGTGCCAGCAGCCCACGGCCTGGAGGGAATACGCAGTATTTT. The J gene is TRBJ2-3, the V gene TRBV7-6, with D tentatively TRBD2 (6 bases). V shed 5 bases and J shed 7 bases, with 16 bases lying between them. CDR1 is SGHVS, CDR2 FNYEAQ, per germline. The CDR3 is 14 residues long.

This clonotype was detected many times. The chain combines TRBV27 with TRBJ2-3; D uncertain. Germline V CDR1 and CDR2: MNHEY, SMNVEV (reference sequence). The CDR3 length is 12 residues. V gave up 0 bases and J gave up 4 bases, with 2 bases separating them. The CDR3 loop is CASSLSADTQYF. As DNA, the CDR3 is TGTGCCAGCAGTTTATCTGCAGATACGCAGTATTTT.

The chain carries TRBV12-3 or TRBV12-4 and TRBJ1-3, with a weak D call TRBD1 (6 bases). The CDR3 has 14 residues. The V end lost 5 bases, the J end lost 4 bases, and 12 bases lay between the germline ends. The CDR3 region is CASSGGPLGNTIYF. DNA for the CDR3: TGTGCCAGCAGTGGGGGGCCCTTGGGAAACACCATATATTTT.

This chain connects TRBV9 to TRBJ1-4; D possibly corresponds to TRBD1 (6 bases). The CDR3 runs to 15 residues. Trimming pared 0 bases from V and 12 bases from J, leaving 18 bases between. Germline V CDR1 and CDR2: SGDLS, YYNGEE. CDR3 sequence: CASSVEGTSIEELFF. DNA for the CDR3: TGTGCCAGCAGCGTAGAAGGGACATCGATAGAAGAACTGTTTTTT.

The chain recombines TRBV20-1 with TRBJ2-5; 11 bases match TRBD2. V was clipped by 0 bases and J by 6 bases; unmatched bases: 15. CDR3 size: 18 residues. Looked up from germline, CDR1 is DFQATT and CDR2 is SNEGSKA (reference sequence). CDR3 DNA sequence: TGCAGTGCTAGAGATGGGGGGCTAGCGGGGGGCTCTCCGAAGACCCAGTACTTC. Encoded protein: CSARDGGLAGGSPKTQYF.

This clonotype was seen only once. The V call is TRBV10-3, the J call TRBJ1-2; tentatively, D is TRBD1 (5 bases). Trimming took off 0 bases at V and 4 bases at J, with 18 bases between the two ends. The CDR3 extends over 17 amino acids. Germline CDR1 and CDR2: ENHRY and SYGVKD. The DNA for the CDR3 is TGTGCCATCAGTGAGTCGATCGGCAGGGAGAGGAGCTATGGCTACACCTTC. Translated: CAISESIGRERSYGYTF.

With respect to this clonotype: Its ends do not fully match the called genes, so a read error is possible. The CDR3 loop is CVSSDPLAGRGNEQFF. For the CDR3, the DNA is TGTGTCAGCAGTGACCCTCTAGCGGGGCGAGGGAATGAGCAGTTCTTC. The J gene is TRBJ2-1, the V gene TRBV25-1, with 9 bases identical to TRBD2. CDR1 is MGHDK, CDR2 SYGVNS, per germline. This CDR3 is built from 16 residues.

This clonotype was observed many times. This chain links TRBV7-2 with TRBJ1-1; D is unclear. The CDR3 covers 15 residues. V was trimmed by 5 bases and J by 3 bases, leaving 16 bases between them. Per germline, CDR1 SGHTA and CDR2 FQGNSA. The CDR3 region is CASSPLAGGYTEAFF. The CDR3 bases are TGTGCCAGCAGCCCTCTTGCGGGTGGGTACACTGAAGCTTTCTTT.

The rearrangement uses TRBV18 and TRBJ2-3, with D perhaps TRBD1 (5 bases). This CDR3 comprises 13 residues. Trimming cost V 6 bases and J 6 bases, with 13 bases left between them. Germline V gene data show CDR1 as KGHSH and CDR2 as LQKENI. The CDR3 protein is CASSPQGVDTQYF. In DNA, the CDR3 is TGTGCCAGCTCCCCGCAGGGCGTGGATACGCAGTATTTT.

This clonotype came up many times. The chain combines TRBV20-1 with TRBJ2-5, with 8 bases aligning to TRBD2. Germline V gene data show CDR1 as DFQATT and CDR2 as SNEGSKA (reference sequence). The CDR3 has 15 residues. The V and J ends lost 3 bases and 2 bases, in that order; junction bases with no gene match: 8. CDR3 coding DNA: TGCAGTGCTAGGAGAGGAGGGACTAGTCAAGAGACCCAGTACTTC. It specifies CSARRGGTSQETQYF.

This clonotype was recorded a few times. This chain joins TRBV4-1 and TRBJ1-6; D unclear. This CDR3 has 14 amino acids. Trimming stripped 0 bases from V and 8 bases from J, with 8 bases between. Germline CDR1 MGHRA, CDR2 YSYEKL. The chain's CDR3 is CASSQETRDSPLHF. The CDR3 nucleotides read TGCGCCAGCAGCCAAGAAACGCGCGATTCACCCCTCCACTTT.

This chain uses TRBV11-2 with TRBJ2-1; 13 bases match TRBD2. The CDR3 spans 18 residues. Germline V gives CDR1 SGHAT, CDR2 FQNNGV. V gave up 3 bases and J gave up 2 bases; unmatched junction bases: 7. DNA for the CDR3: TGTGCCAGCAGCTTCGGACTAGCGGGGGACCAAACCTACAATGAGCAGTTCTTC. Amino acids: CASSFGLAGDQTYNEQFF. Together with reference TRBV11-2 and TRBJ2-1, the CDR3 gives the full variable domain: EAGVAQSPRYKIIEKRQSVAFWCNPISGHATLYWYQQILGQGPKLLIQFQNNGVVDDSQLPKDRFSAERLKGVDSTLKIQPAKLEDSAVYLCASSFGLAGDQTYNEQFFGPGTRLTVL.

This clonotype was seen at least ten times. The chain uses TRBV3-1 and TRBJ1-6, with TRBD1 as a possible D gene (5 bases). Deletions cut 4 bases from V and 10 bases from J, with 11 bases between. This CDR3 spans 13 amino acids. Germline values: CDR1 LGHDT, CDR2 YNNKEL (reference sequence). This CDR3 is CASSLRQRSPLHF. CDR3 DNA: TGTGCCAGCAGCCTCAGACAGCGCTCACCCCTCCACTTT.

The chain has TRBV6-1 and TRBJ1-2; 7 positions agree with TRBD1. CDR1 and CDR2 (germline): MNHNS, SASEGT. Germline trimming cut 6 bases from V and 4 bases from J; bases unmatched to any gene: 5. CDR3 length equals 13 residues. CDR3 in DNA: TGTGCCAGCAGAACCGACAGGGTCTATGGCTACACCTTC. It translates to CASRTDRVYGYTF.

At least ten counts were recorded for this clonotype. This CDR3 is CASSVTGAEAFF. The CDR3, as DNA: TGCGCCAGCAGCGTAACAGGGGCTGAAGCTTTCTTT. The rearrangement joins TRBV5-1 to TRBJ1-1; TRBD1 aligns across 7 bases. The CDR3 contains 12 residues. J was trimmed by 6 bases and V by 4 bases; bases with no gene match: 3. Germline-derived CDR1 and CDR2 are SGHRS and YFSETQ. The full variable domain, completed using reference TRBV5-1 and TRBJ1-1, is KAGVTQTPRYLIKTRGQQVTLSCSPISGHRSVSWYQQTPGQGLQFLFEYFSETQRNKGNFPGRFSGRQFSNSRSEMNVSTLELGDSALYLCASSVTGAEAFFGQGTRLTVV.

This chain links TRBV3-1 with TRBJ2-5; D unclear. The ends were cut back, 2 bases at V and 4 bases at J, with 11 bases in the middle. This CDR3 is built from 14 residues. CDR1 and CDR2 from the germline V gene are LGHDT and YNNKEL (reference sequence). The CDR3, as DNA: TGTGCCAGCAGCCAAATCAATTCGGGAGAGACCCAGTACTTC. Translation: CASSQINSGETQYF.

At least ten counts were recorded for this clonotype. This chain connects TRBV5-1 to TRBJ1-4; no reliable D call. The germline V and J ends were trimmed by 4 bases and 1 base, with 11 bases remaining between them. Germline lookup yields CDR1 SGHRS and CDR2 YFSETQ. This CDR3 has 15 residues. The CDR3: CASSANPVTNEKLFF. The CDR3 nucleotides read TGCGCCAGCAGCGCAAATCCGGTAACTAATGAAAAACTGTTTTTT.

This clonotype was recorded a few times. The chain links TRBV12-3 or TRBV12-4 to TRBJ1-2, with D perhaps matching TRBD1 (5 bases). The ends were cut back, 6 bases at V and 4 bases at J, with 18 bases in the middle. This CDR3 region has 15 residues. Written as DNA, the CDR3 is TGTGCCAGCAGCTCCATGCAGGGTGACGCCTATGGCTACACCTTC. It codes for CASSSMQGDAYGYTF.

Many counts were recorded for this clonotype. As DNA, the CDR3 is TGCGCCAGCAGCCCGGGATCAGGACAGTACAATCGGGACTATGGCTACACCTTC. The encoded protein is CASSPGSGQYNRDYGYTF. The chain recombines TRBV5-1 with TRBJ1-2, with TRBD1 as a possible D gene (6 bases). Germline CDR1 and CDR2: SGHRS and YFSETQ. V was cut by 4 bases and J by 3 bases, with 25 bases left in between. The CDR3 is 18 residues long.

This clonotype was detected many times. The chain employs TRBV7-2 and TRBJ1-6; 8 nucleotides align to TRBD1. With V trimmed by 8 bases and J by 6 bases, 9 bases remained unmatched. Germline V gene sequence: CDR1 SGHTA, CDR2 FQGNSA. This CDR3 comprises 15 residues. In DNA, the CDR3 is TGTGCCAGCCGAGGACAGGGAGGGACTAATTCACCCCTCCACTTT. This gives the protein CASRGQGGTNSPLHF.

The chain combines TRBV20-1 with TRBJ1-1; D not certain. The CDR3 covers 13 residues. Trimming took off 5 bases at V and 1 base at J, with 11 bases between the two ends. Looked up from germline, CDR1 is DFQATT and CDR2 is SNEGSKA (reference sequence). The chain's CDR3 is CSAPRSGNTEAFF. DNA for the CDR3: TGCAGTGCTCCCAGGAGTGGGAACACTGAAGCTTTCTTT.

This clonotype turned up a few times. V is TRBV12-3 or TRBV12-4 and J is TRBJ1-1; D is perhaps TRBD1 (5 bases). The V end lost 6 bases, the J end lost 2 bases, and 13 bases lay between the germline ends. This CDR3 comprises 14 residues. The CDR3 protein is CASREGLFNTEAFF. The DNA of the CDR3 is TGTGCCAGCAGAGAGGGACTTTTTAACACTGAAGCTTTCTTT.

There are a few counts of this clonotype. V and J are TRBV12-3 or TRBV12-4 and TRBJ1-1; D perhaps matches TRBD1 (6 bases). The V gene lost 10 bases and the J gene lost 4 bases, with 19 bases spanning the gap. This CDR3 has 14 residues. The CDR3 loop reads CATCYTQGCTEAFF. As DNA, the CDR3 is TGTGCCACGTGTTATACACAGGGCTGCACTGAAGCTTTCTTT.

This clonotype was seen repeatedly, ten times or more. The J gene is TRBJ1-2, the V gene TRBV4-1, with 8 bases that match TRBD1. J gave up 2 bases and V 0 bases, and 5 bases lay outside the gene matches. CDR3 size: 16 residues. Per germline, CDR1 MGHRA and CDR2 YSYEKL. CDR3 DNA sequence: TGCGCCAGCAGCCAAGATCGAAGGACAGGGAACTATGGCTACACCTTC. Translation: CASSQDRRTGNYGYTF.

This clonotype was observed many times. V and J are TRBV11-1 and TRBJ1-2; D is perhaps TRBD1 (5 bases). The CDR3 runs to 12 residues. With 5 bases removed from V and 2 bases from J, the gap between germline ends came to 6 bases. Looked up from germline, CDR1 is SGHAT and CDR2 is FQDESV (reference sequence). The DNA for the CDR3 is TGTGCCAGCAGCAGACAGAACTATGGCTACACCTTC. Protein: CASSRQNYGYTF.